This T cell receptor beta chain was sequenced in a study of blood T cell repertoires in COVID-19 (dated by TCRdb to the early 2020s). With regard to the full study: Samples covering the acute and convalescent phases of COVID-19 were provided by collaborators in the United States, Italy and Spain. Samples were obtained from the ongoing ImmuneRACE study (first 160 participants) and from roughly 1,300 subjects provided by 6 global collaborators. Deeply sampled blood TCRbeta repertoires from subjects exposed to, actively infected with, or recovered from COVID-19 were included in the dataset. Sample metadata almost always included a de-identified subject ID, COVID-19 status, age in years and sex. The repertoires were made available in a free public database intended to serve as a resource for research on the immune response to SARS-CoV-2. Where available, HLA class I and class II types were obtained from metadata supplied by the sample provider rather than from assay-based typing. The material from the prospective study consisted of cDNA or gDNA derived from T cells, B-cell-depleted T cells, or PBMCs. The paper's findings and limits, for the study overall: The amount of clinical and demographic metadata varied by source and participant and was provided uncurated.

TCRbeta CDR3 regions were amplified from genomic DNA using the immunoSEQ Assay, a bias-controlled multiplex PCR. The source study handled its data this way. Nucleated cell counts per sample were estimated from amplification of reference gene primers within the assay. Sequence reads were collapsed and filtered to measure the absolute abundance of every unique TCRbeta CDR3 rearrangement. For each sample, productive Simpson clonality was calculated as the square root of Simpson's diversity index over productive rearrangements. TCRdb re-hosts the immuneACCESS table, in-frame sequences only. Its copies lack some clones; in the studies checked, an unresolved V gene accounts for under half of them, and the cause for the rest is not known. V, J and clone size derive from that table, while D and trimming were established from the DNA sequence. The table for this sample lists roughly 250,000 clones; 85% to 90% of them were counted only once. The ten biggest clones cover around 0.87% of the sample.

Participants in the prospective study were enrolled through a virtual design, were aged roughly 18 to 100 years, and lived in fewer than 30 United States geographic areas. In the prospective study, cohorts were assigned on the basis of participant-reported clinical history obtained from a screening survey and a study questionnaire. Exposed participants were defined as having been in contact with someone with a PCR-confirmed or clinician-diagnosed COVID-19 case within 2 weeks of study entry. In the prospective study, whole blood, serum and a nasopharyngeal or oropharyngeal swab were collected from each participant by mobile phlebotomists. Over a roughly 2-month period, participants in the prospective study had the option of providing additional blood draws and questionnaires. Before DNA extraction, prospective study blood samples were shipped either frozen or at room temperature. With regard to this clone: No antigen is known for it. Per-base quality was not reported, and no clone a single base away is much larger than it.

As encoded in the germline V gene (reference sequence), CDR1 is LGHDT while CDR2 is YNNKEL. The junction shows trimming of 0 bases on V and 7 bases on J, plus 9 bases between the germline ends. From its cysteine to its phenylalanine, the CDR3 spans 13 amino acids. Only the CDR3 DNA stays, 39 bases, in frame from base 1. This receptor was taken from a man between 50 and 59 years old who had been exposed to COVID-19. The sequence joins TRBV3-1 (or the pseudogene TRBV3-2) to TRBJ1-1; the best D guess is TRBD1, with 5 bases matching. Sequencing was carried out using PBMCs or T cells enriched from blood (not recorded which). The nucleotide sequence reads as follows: TGTGCCAGCAGCCAAGAGGGGGGATTTGAAGCTTTCTTT. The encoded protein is CASSQEGGFEAFF.